These 28 T cell receptor beta chains share one sample of origin, sequenced in a study of blood T cell repertoires in COVID-19. TCRdb's table, derived via immunoSEQ multiplex PCR, lists solely in-frame clones and lacks some. This table holds some 250,000 clones, roughly 79% found once. Sequencing input: PBMCs or T cells enriched from blood (not recorded which). These receptors were collected from a man between 40 and 49 years old who had recovered from COVID-19.

As to this clone: The sample carries other DNA sequences with the same CDR3. The J gene is TRBJ2-7, the V gene TRBV27, with TRBD2 identical over 7 bases. This CDR3 comprises 13 residues. Germline V gene lookup returns CDR1 MNHEY and CDR2 SMNVEV (reference sequence). V dropped 4 bases and J dropped 1; count of bases not matched to a gene: 1. CDR3 protein: CASSWGGSYEQYF. The CDR3 DNA reads TGTGCCAGCAGTTGGGGGGGGTCCTACGAGCAGTACTTC.

This clone has only one observation. The rearrangement links TRBV9 to TRBJ1-3; tentative D call: TRBD1 (6 bases). The CDR3 is made up of 16 amino acids. The V end was cut by 3 bases, the J end by 1 base, with 14 bases between. Germline CDR1 and CDR2: SGDLS and YYNGEE. The CDR3 loop is CASSAGPRGSGNTIYF. CDR3 in DNA: TGTGCCAGCAGCGCCGGGCCTAGGGGGTCTGGAAACACCATATATTTT.

The chain recombines TRBV5-1 with TRBJ2-5, with 16 bases aligning to TRBD2. There are 17 residues in the CDR3. Looked up from germline, CDR1 is SGHRS and CDR2 is YFSETQ. The J segment lost 5 bases and the V segment lost 2 bases, leaving 6 bases of the junction unmatched. The CDR3 DNA reads as TGCGCCAGCAGCTTCGGGACTAGCGGGGGGGCCAGGGAGACCCAGTACTTC. Translation: CASSFGTSGGARETQYF.

This clone occurred many times. The chain recombines TRBV7-2 with TRBJ1-2, with D possibly matching TRBD1 (6 bases). In germline, CDR1 is SGHTA, CDR2 FQGNSA. This CDR3 has 14 amino acids. The V end lost 2 bases, the J end lost 6 bases, and 13 bases lay between the germline ends. The CDR3 DNA sequence: TGTGCCAGCAGCTTATATGGCAGGGGAGATGGCTACACCTTC. Translation gives CASSLYGRGDGYTF. Full variable domain (missing parts from reference TRBV7-2 and TRBJ1-2): GAGVSQSPSNKVTEKGKDVELRCDPISGHTALYWYRQSLGQGLEFLIYFQGNSAPDKSGLPSDRFSAERTGGSVSTLTIQRTQQEDSAVYLCASSLYGRGDGYTFGSGTRLTVV.

This clone has a handful of counts. The V and J genes are TRBV5-1 and TRBJ1-1, with a weak D call TRBD1 (6 bases). This CDR3 contains 13 residues. Looked up from germline, CDR1 is SGHRS and CDR2 is YFSETQ. Trimming took 5 bases from V and 1 from J, leaving 9 bases between them. The CDR3 nucleotides are TGCGCCAGCAGTCGACAGGAGAACACTGAAGCTTTCTTT. Its translation is CASSRQENTEAFF.

The CDR3 coding sequence is TGTGCCAGCAGCTTAGGCCAGGGAATAGATACGCAGTATTTT. Amino acid sequence: CASSLGQGIDTQYF. This rearrangement joins TRBV7-9 to TRBJ2-3; a weak D match, TRBD1 (5 bases). The CDR3 runs 14 residues. V gave up 1 base and J gave up 5 bases, with 10 bases separating them. Per germline, CDR1 SEHNR and CDR2 FQNEAQ (reference sequence).

The rearrangement joins TRBV28 to TRBJ2-7; D gene uncertain. The germline V gene encodes CDR1 MDHEN and CDR2 SYDVKM. V was shortened by 7 bases and J by 3 bases, with 10 bases between the two germline ends. The CDR3 runs to 12 residues. CDR3 DNA: TGTGCCAGCACGATGGGCGACTACGAGCAGTACTTC. Amino acids: CASTMGDYEQYF.

This clone appeared a single time. The gene calls are TRBV30 and TRBJ1-1, with D unclear. Trimming took off 2 bases at V and 3 bases at J, with 10 bases between the two ends. From germline, CDR1 is GTSNPN and CDR2 SVGIG (reference sequence). CDR3 size: 13 residues. CDR3 nucleotide sequence: TGTGCCTGGAGTTCCGGGTTACACACTGAAGCTTTCTTT. It specifies CAWSSGLHTEAFF. Drawing the rest from reference TRBV30 and TRBJ1-1, the complete variable domain is SQTIHQWPATLVQPVGSPLSLECTVEGTSNPNLYWYRQAAGRGLQLLFYSVGIGQISSEVPQNLSASRPQDRQFILSSKKLLLSDSGFYLCAWSSGLHTEAFFGQGTRLTVV.

Only a few counts were recorded for this clone. The gene calls are TRBV9 and TRBJ1-6, with a tentative D call TRBD1 (6 bases). CDR3 size: 9 residues. Germline V CDR1 and CDR2: SGDLS, YYNGEE. The CDR3 region has the DNA TGTTGGTACAGGGCACCCCTCCACTTT. This sequence encodes CWYRAPLHF.

The chain carries TRBV10-1 and TRBJ2-7; 12 nucleotides match TRBD2. J gave up 1 base and V 3 bases, and 4 bases lay outside the gene matches. Germline V CDR1 and CDR2: WNHNN, SYGVQD (reference sequence). CDR3 length: 16 amino acids. DNA for the CDR3: TGCGCCAGCAGTGACGGACTAGCGGGGCCTTCCTACGAGCAGTACTTC. It codes for CASSDGLAGPSYEQYF.

The chain employs TRBV5-4 and TRBJ1-1; a weak D match, TRBD1 (6 bases). The V end was cut by 1 base, the J end by 5 bases, with 15 bases between. From germline, CDR1 is SGHNT and CDR2 YYREEE (reference sequence). CDR3 size: 15 residues. The CDR3, as DNA: TGTGCCAGCAGCTTGTCTAATATGAGGGGGACTGAAGCTTTCTTT. Its translation: CASSLSNMRGTEAFF.

This chain joins TRBV28 and TRBJ1-3; D not resolved. The CDR3 runs to 14 residues. V gave up 6 bases and J gave up 2 bases, with 11 bases separating them. Germline V gives CDR1 MDHEN, CDR2 SYDVKM. CDR3 residues: CASSPRSAGNTIYF. The CDR3 DNA reads TGTGCCAGCAGCCCTCGGAGTGCTGGAAACACCATATATTTT.

The rearrangement joins TRBV30 to TRBJ1-4, with unresolved D. Germline values: CDR1 GTSNPN, CDR2 SVGIG (reference sequence). V shed 3 bases and J shed 3 bases, with 8 bases lying between them. This CDR3 has 13 residues. Written as DNA, the CDR3 is TGTGCCTGGAGAACAGTTTCTAATGAAAAACTGTTTTTT. The encoded protein is CAWRTVSNEKLFF.

The genes are TRBV7-2 and TRBJ1-1; the match to TRBD1 covers 7 bases. The J segment lost 8 bases and the V segment lost 8 bases, leaving 11 bases of the junction unmatched. The CDR3 loop spans 13 amino acids. In germline, CDR1 is SGHTA, CDR2 FQGNSA. The CDR3 is CASCSGQLLEAFF. The DNA for the CDR3 is TGTGCCAGCTGCTCGGGACAGCTCTTAGAAGCTTTCTTT.

The chain links TRBV5-1 to TRBJ1-1; no reliable D call. The CDR3 runs 13 residues. Trimming left V 0 bases short and J 8 bases short, with 11 bases between. Germline V gene sequence: CDR1 SGHRS, CDR2 YFSETQ. The CDR3 loop reads CASSLDGGYEAFF. The CDR3 DNA reads TGCGCCAGCAGCTTGGACGGCGGATACGAAGCTTTCTTT. Together with reference TRBV5-1 and TRBJ1-1, the CDR3 gives the full variable domain: KAGVTQTPRYLIKTRGQQVTLSCSPISGHRSVSWYQQTPGQGLQFLFEYFSETQRNKGNFPGRFSGRQFSNSRSEMNVSTLELGDSALYLCASSLDGGYEAFFGQGTRLTVV.

The chain has TRBV5-1 and TRBJ2-5; maybe TRBD1 (6 bases). The ends were cut back, 0 bases at V and 5 bases at J, with 11 bases in the middle. CDR1 and CDR2 from the germline V gene are SGHRS and YFSETQ. CDR3 length equals 14 residues. In DNA form, the CDR3 reads TGCGCCAGCAGCTTGGTTGGGGGCGGGGAGACCCAGTACTTC. This sequence encodes CASSLVGGGETQYF. Variable domain in full (rest from reference TRBV5-1 and TRBJ2-5): KAGVTQTPRYLIKTRGQQVTLSCSPISGHRSVSWYQQTPGQGLQFLFEYFSETQRNKGNFPGRFSGRQFSNSRSEMNVSTLELGDSALYLCASSLVGGGETQYFGPGTRLLVL.

To note about this clone: The same CDR3 arises from other DNA sequences in this sample as well. The rearrangement links TRBV5-1 to TRBJ1-2; the D gene is possibly TRBD1 (5 bases). Trimming removed 2 bases from V and 2 bases from J, with 7 bases in between. The CDR3 covers 13 residues. The germline V gene has CDR1 SGHRS and CDR2 YFSETQ. The CDR3 here is CASSLDSNYGYTF. Written as DNA, the CDR3 is TGCGCCAGCAGCTTAGACAGCAACTATGGCTACACCTTC.

The rearrangement uses TRBV7-2 and TRBJ1-6; TRBD1 matches at 7 bases. The germline gives CDR1 SGHTA, CDR2 FQGNSA. CDR3 length: 14 residues. After removal of 5 bases from V and 8 bases from J, the junction contained 6 bases not matched to a gene. CDR3: CASSTRQGDSPLHF. The DNA for the CDR3 is TGTGCCAGCAGCACCCGACAGGGAGATTCACCCCTCCACTTT.

The CDR3 reads CASKETSGGWSTDTQYF. The CDR3 DNA reads TGTGCCAGTAAAGAAACTAGCGGGGGGTGGAGCACAGATACGCAGTATTTT. The chain uses TRBV19 and TRBJ2-3, with 12 bases identical to TRBD2. This CDR3 region has 17 residues. J gave up 0 bases and V 7 bases, and 8 bases lay outside the gene matches. Germline CDR1 is LNHDA and CDR2 is SQIVND (reference sequence).

The V and J genes are TRBV27 and TRBJ1-5, with TRBD1 matching 7 bases. CDR1 is MNHEY, CDR2 SMNVEV, per germline (reference sequence). There are 16 residues in the CDR3. J lost 1 base, V lost 5 bases, and 8 bases had no gene match. The CDR3 bases are TGTGCCAGCAGTCCCCTACAGGGGTCGAGCAATCAGCCCCAGCATTTT. Translated, it gives CASSPLQGSSNQPQHF.

This chain connects TRBV4-3 to TRBJ2-3; 12 nucleotides align to TRBD2. J was trimmed by 4 bases and V by 1 base; bases with no gene match: 15. CDR3 length: 20 residues. Germline V lookup: CDR1 LGHNA, CDR2 YSLEER. The CDR3 loop is CASSQGLAGGAGLSPDTQYF. CDR3 nucleotide sequence: TGCGCCAGCAGCCAAGGTCTAGCGGGGGGGGCCGGGCTCTCACCAGATACGCAGTATTTT.

CDR3 sequence (DNA): TGCGCCAGCAGCACGGACAGGGGGACCTACGAGCAGTACTTC. Its protein is CASSTDRGTYEQYF. The V call is TRBV5-1, the J call TRBJ2-7; 10 bases agree with TRBD1. With V trimmed by 4 bases and J by 2 bases, 3 bases remained unmatched. Germline lookup yields CDR1 SGHRS and CDR2 YFSETQ. The CDR3 covers 14 residues.

In its sample, this clone was seen a few times. The rearrangement uses TRBV6-5 and TRBJ2-3, with 8 positions matching TRBD2. The CDR3 covers 15 residues. Per germline, CDR1 MNHEY and CDR2 SVGAGI. With V trimmed by 6 bases and J by 1 base, 6 bases remained unmatched. In DNA, the CDR3 is TGTGCCAGCAGCCGCGGGGGGCCTGGCACAGATACGCAGTATTTT. Protein product: CASSRGGPGTDTQYF.

This chain links TRBV11-3 with TRBJ2-2; 7 nucleotides match TRBD2. CDR3 length: 16 amino acids. Germline CDR1 and CDR2: SGHNT and YENEEA. J was trimmed by 6 bases and V by 5 bases; bases with no gene match: 12. This chain's CDR3 is CASSPRTPRGAGELFF. The DNA for the CDR3 is TGTGCCAGCAGCCCCCGGACCCCACGGGGGGCCGGGGAGCTGTTTTTT.

The rearrangement joins TRBV5-1 to TRBJ2-1; TRBD2 matches at 8 bases. The CDR3 is made up of 13 amino acids. V dropped 5 bases and J dropped 4; count of bases not matched to a gene: 2. Per germline, CDR1 SGHRS and CDR2 YFSETQ. The CDR3 sequence is CASRLAEYNEQFF. CDR3 in DNA: TGCGCCAGCAGACTAGCGGAATACAATGAGCAGTTCTTC.

This chain connects TRBV5-1 to TRBJ2-1; 7 bases map to TRBD1. This CDR3 comprises 16 residues. Germline V gives CDR1 SGHRS, CDR2 YFSETQ. After removal of 0 bases from V and 7 bases from J, the junction contained 10 bases not matched to a gene. The CDR3: CASSLDPQVGQNEQFF. CDR3 bases: TGCGCCAGCAGCTTGGACCCCCAGGTGGGACAGAATGAGCAGTTCTTC.

The chain couples TRBV7-3 to TRBJ2-3, with TRBD1 as a possible D gene (6 bases). V gave up 1 base and J gave up 4 bases, with 15 bases separating them. Germline V gene sequence: CDR1 SGHTA, CDR2 FQGTGA. The CDR3 is 16 residues long. CDR3 bases: TGTGCCAGCAGCTTAATGGGGGCAGGGGTACCAGATACGCAGTATTTT. Its protein product is CASSLMGAGVPDTQYF.

V usage is TRBV7-9 and J usage is TRBJ1-1; D is undetermined. The CDR3 has 13 amino acids. CDR1 and CDR2 (germline): SEHNR, FQNEAQ (reference sequence). V lost 6 bases and J 4 bases, leaving 12 bases between the germline ends. The CDR3 sequence is CASRLTEGTEAFF. The DNA for the CDR3 is TGTGCCAGCAGACTTACGGAGGGCACTGAAGCTTTCTTT. Together with reference TRBV7-9 and TRBJ1-1, the CDR3 gives the full variable domain: DTGVSQNPRHKITKRGQNVTFRCDPISEHNRLYWYRQTLGQGPEFLTYFQNEAQLEKSRLLSDRFSAERPKGSFSTLEIQRTEQGDSAMYLCASRLTEGTEAFFGQGTRLTVV.